This T cell receptor beta chain was identified in a study of blood T cell repertoires in COVID-19. Study summary: COVID-19 samples collected from the United States, Italy and Spain covered acute and convalescent phases. Sample material is recorded as cDNA or gDNA derived from T cells, B-cell-depleted T cells, or PBMCs.

This CDR3 contains 16 residues. Germline V gene data show CDR1 as SGHAT and CDR2 as FQNNGV. Trimming took 2 bases from V and 4 from J; bases not matched to a gene: 2. Authors' processing steps: Amplifying reference gene primers gave estimates of nucleated cell counts. Profiling relied on immunoSEQ multiplex PCR, and the TCRdb table lists in-frame clones only, not all of them. The V and J calls and clone size are taken from that table; D and trimming were inferred from the DNA. This table has about 100,000 clones, roughly 88% appearing once. The sequenced material came from peripheral blood. This sequence joins TRBV11-2 and TRBJ2-3; 14 bases match TRBD2. This TCR came from a woman in her sixties with acute or convalescent COVID-19. CDR3 in amino acids: CASSLLTSGRADTQYF. DNA for the CDR3: TGTGCCAGCAGCTTATTGACTAGCGGGAGGGCAGATACGCAGTATTTT.